These 12 T cell receptor beta chains originate from one sample sequenced in a study of T cells in Graves' hyperthyroidism and ophthalmopathy (dated by TCRdb to about 2019). Libraries were made using multiplex PCR. Sequencer: Illumina HiSeq 2000. Amplification of TCR beta CDR3 regions was carried out from RNA transcripts. For the first round of RT-PCR on the TCR CDR3, the HTBI primer set was used together with the Qiagen OneStep RT-PCR kit. TCRdb reran the public reads through fastp at Q25 and MiXCR, keeping productive beta chains. Merged by CDR3 protein, the rows form single entries marked with the most common genes and DNA. The sample data list about 420,000 distinct CDR3 sequences, and about 13% of these were observed just once. 5% to 6.5% of the sample is in the top ten clones. The sample consisted of blood. These receptors were obtained from a woman aged 18-30 years with Graves' hyperthyroidism.

This clonotype showed up just a few times. The chain employs TRBV12-3 or TRBV12-4 and TRBJ2-2, with 8 bases identical to TRBD1. The CDR3 consists of 13 residues. V lost 8 bases to trimming and J lost 5 bases; unmatched junction nucleotides: 4. CDR3 in DNA: TGTGCCAGCGGGACAGGTGTTACCGGGGAGCTGTTTTTT. Translating it yields CASGTGVTGELFF.

Note on this clonotype: Mismatch with germline at one junction end may stem from a read error. The V gene is TRBV3-1, the J gene TRBJ2-1; D unclear. The germline CDR1 and CDR2 sequences are LGHDT and YNNKEL (reference sequence). The CDR3 is made up of 12 amino acids. In nucleotides, the CDR3 is TGTGTCAGCAGCCACACTTCTGACGAGCAGTTCTTC. It specifies CVSSHTSDEQFF.

The chain links TRBV9 to TRBJ1-6; the D is unclear. Trimming removed 0 bases at V and 5 bases at J, with 12 bases between. Germline assignment: CDR1 SGDLS and CDR2 YYNGEE. The CDR3 has 16 residues. CDR3 DNA sequence: TGTGCCAGCAGCGTAGGGGCAGATAAGAATAATTCACCCCTCCACTTT. It translates to CASSVGADKNNSPLHF. Variable domain in full (rest from reference TRBV9 and TRBJ1-6): DSGVTQTPKHLITATGQRVTLRCSPRSGDLSVYWYQQSLDQGLQFLIQYYNGEERAKGNILERFSAQQFPDLHSELNLSSLELGDSALYFCASSVGADKNNSPLHFGNGTRLTVT.

This clonotype was observed many times. The chain couples TRBV12-3 or TRBV12-4 to TRBJ1-2; D might be TRBD1 (6 bases). V was shortened by 2 bases and J by 3 bases, with 7 bases between the two germline ends. This CDR3 comprises 13 residues. CDR3 loop: CASSLPGDYGYTF. CDR3 nucleotides: TGTGCCAGCAGTTTACCAGGGGACTATGGCTACACCTTC.

In this sample, this clonotype turned up many times. This chain connects TRBV9 to TRBJ2-2; TRBD1 might be the D (5 bases). CDR1 is SGDLS and CDR2 is YYNGEE in the germline V gene. CDR3 size: 15 residues. V was pared by 3 bases and J by 5 bases, with 14 bases between. Here the CDR3 DNA reads TGTGCCAGCAGCGGGCGACAGACGATGACCGGGGAGCTGTTTTTT. Amino acid sequence: CASSGRQTMTGELFF.

This clonotype has more than one count but fewer than ten. The genes are TRBV7-3 and TRBJ2-3; 10 nucleotides match TRBD2. The CDR3 extends over 15 amino acids. Germline assignment: CDR1 SGHTA and CDR2 FQGTGA. V lost 5 bases, J lost 3 bases, and 5 bases stayed unmatched. As DNA, the CDR3 is TGTGCCAGCAGCCGAGCGGGAGGGCTGACAGATACGCAGTATTTT. Protein: CASSRAGGLTDTQYF.

This clonotype was detected many times. The chain carries TRBV10-3 and TRBJ1-1; D is unclear. Germline CDR1 is ENHRY and CDR2 is SYGVKD. V was clipped by 6 bases and J by 2 bases, with 13 bases between them. The CDR3 covers 14 residues. The CDR3 coding sequence is TGTGCCATCAGGTCGGCCAGAGTAAACACTGAAGCTTTCTTT. Protein: CAIRSARVNTEAFF.

Turning to this clonotype: No DNA is shown, since the ends of the CDR3 on it are uncertain; the CDR3 is the one TCRdb lists. The chain carries TRBV2 and TRBJ2-1; TRBD2 reflects the table's D call only, with no check against the DNA. The CDR3 has 16 residues if both end residues are counted. CDR1 is SNHLY and CDR2 is FYNNEI in the germline V gene. CDR3 residues: CASTQIREQFFGEQFF.

This clonotype was detected many times. The V gene is TRBV7-2, the J gene TRBJ2-5; 7 bases fit TRBD2. This CDR3 is built from 15 residues. Germline V gene lookup returns CDR1 SGHTA and CDR2 FQGNSA. J gave up 1 base and V 3 bases, and 5 bases lay outside the gene matches. Here the CDR3 reads CASSLTGGFQETQYF. In DNA, the CDR3 is TGTGCCAGCAGCTTGACCGGGGGGTTCCAAGAGACCCAGTACTTC. The full variable domain, in which reference TRBV7-2 and TRBJ2-5 provide the parts outside the CDR3, is GAGVSQSPSNKVTEKGKDVELRCDPISGHTALYWYRQSLGQGLEFLIYFQGNSAPDKSGLPSDRFSAERTGGSVSTLTIQRTQQEDSAVYLCASSLTGGFQETQYFGPGTRLLVL.

The CDR3 sequence: CASSPTSGLTGELFF. For the CDR3, the DNA is TGTGCCAGCAGCCCGACTAGCGGTCTCACCGGGGAGCTGTTTTTT. V is TRBV7-9 and J is TRBJ2-2; TRBD2 matches at 9 bases. J gave up 4 bases and V 5 bases, and 5 bases lay outside the gene matches. This CDR3 is 15 amino acids long. Looked up from germline, CDR1 is SEHNR and CDR2 is FQNEAQ (reference sequence).

This chain connects TRBV30 to TRBJ2-3; the D gene is possibly TRBD2 (5 bases). The germline CDR1 and CDR2 sequences are GTSNPN and SVGIG (reference sequence). The CDR3 loop spans 17 amino acids. With 3 bases removed from V and 0 bases from J, the gap between germline ends came to 19 bases. The DNA for the CDR3 is TGTGCCTGGAGCATCCCCCTCGGCGGGTATAGCACAGATACGCAGTATTTT. Residues: CAWSIPLGGYSTDTQYF.

This clonotype was seen ten or more times. The chain is built from TRBV3-1 and TRBJ2-7; no definite D call. Germline lookup yields CDR1 LGHDT and CDR2 YNNKEL (reference sequence). The V end was cut by 4 bases, the J end by 4 bases, with 20 bases between. The CDR3 loop spans 16 amino acids. CDR3 DNA: TGTGCCAGCAGCCCCTTTTCGACATTAATCACGTACGAGCAGTACTTC. It is translated as CASSPFSTLITYEQYF.